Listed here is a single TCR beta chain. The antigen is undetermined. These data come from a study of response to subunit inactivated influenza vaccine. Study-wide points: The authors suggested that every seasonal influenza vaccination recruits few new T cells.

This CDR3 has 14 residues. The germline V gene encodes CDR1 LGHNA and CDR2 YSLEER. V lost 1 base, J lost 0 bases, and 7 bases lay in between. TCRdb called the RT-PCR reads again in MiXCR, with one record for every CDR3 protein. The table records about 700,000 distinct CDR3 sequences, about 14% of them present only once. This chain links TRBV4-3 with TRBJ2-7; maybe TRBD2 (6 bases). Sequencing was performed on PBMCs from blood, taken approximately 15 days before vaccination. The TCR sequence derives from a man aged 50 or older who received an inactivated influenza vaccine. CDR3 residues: CASSQGGDSYEQYF. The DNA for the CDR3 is TGCGCCAGCAGCCAAGGCGGGGACTCCTACGAGCAGTACTTC.